Following are 25 T cell receptor beta chains from one sample sequenced in a study of cytomegalovirus exposure and HLA in healthy donors (dated by TCRdb to about 2017). Library method: the immunoSEQ multiplex PCR assay. For the multiplex PCR, a mixture combining 60 forward primers for TCR Vbeta segments and 13 reverse primers for TCR Jbeta segments was used. As stored in TCRdb, this immuneACCESS dataset retains in-frame rearrangements with V and J assigned. A fraction of the clones does not appear; measured against another copy, unresolved V genes explain less than half of the discrepancy, and the remainder lacks a known reason. The sample table gives about 200,000 clones. The top ten hold around 1.1% of the sample. The sequenced sample was PBMCs. These TCRs come from a girl between 2 and 10 years old in good health and CMV-seropositive.

The genes are TRBV18 and TRBJ2-5; 7 nucleotides agree with TRBD2. Trimming at V came to 2 bases and at J to 9 bases, leaving 18 bases not matched to a gene. CDR1 and CDR2 (germline): KGHSH, LQKENI. The CDR3 extends over 17 amino acids. The CDR3 DNA follows: TGTGCCAGCTCACCAGTACGGTCGCGACTAGTGGGAGGGGCCCAGTACTTC. Residues: CASSPVRSRLVGGAQYF.

Concerning this clone: This sample includes further DNA sequences coding for the same CDR3. The chain carries TRBV29-1 and TRBJ1-1, with a tentative D call TRBD1 (5 bases). This CDR3 contains 13 residues. Per the germline V gene, CDR1 is SQVTM and CDR2 is ANQGSEA. V was clipped by 4 bases and J by 5 bases, with 14 bases between them. The CDR3 DNA reads as TGCAGCGTTGCCACGGGGGGGGAGACTGAAGCTTTCTTT. Translated: CSVATGGETEAFF.

The genes are TRBV5-6 and TRBJ1-2, with a tentative D call TRBD1 (6 bases). The CDR3 is 14 amino acids. The V gene lost 4 bases and the J gene lost 4 bases, with 14 bases spanning the gap. Germline loops: CDR1 SGHDT, CDR2 YYEEEE. As DNA, the CDR3 is TGTGCCAGCAGCAGGACAGATCCCCTCTATGGCTACACCTTC. Translated, it gives CASSRTDPLYGYTF.

The chain couples TRBV11-2 to TRBJ2-1; unclear D gene. Per the germline V gene, CDR1 is SGHAT and CDR2 is FQNNGV. The CDR3 is 14 residues long. Trimming stripped 1 base from V and 6 bases from J, with 10 bases between. The CDR3 protein is CASSLGGPRNEQFF. CDR3 DNA: TGTGCCAGCAGCTTAGGTGGCCCCCGCAATGAGCAGTTCTTC. Filled out from reference TRBV11-2 and TRBJ2-1, the complete variable domain reads EAGVAQSPRYKIIEKRQSVAFWCNPISGHATLYWYQQILGQGPKLLIQFQNNGVVDDSQLPKDRFSAERLKGVDSTLKIQPAKLEDSAVYLCASSLGGPRNEQFFGPGTRLTVL.

The chain combines TRBV4-1 with TRBJ1-5; TRBD1 matches 7 bases. Losses at the gene ends were 2 bases for V and 7 bases for J; bases not matched to a gene: 5. The V gene's germline CDR1 is MGHRA and CDR2 YSYEKL. This CDR3 has 14 residues. This CDR3 reads CASSQPRTGQPQHF. The CDR3 DNA reads TGCGCCAGCAGCCAACCCCGGACAGGACAGCCCCAGCATTTT.

The rearrangement joins TRBV14 to TRBJ2-7; D not certain. Germline CDR1 reads SGHDN; CDR2 reads FVKESK. With 4 bases removed from V and 2 bases from J, the gap between germline ends came to 15 bases. The length of the CDR3 is 15 residues. CDR3 sequence reads: CASSREVGRTYEQYF. The CDR3, as DNA: TGTGCCAGCAGCCGAGAGGTGGGCAGGACCTACGAGCAGTACTTC. Variable domain in full (rest from reference TRBV14 and TRBJ2-7): EAGVTQFPSHSVIEKGQTVTLRCDPISGHDNLYWYRRVMGKEIKFLLHFVKESKQDESGMPNNRFLAERTGGTYSTLKVQPAELEDSGVYFCASSREVGRTYEQYFGPGTRLTVT.

V and J are TRBV7-2 and TRBJ2-7; 10 nucleotides line up with TRBD2. CDR1 and CDR2 from the germline V gene are SGHTA and FQGNSA. The CDR3 covers 17 residues. Trimming at V came to 4 bases and at J to 4 bases, leaving 13 bases not matched to a gene. CDR3 residues: CASSSGLAETRGYEQYF. CDR3 bases: TGTGCCAGCAGCTCTGGACTAGCGGAAACCCGGGGATACGAGCAGTACTTC.

The V gene is TRBV10-1, the J gene TRBJ2-1, with D possibly matching TRBD2 (6 bases). The CDR3 spans 18 residues. Germline loops: CDR1 WNHNN, CDR2 SYGVQD (reference sequence). Trimming removed 8 bases from V and 0 bases from J, with 23 bases in between. The CDR3 nucleotides are TGCGCCAGCGGATCCCCCGGAGGGAATCCGAGCTCCTACAATGAGCAGTTCTTC. Translation: CASGSPGGNPSSYNEQFF.

The V gene is TRBV21-1, the J gene TRBJ1-5; the table assigns TRBD1, which was not confirmed against the DNA. TRBV21-1 is designated a pseudogene. The CDR3 is 14 amino acids. CDR3 residues: CASSTGGSNQPQHF. The CDR3 DNA sequence: TGTGCCAGCAGCACAGGGGGAAGCAATCAGCCCCAGCATTTT.

The J gene is TRBJ2-2, the V gene TRBV15; TRBD1 might be the D (6 bases). V lost 6 bases, J lost 5 bases, and 13 bases lay in between. The CDR3 covers 14 residues. The germline gives CDR1 LNHNV, CDR2 YYDKDF (reference sequence). CDR3 nucleotide sequence: TGTGCCACCAGGCCGGGACATGAGACCGGGGAGCTGTTTTTT. Protein: CATRPGHETGELFF.

The chain has TRBV9 and TRBJ1-1; no reliable D call. Looked up from germline, CDR1 is SGDLS and CDR2 is YYNGEE. This CDR3 has 13 amino acids. Trimming removed 4 bases at V and 8 bases at J, with 15 bases between. CDR3 protein: CASSSHPRGEAFF. Written as DNA, the CDR3 is TGTGCCAGCAGCTCCCACCCCCGGGGAGAAGCTTTCTTT.

The chain carries TRBV5-1 and TRBJ1-2, with D perhaps matching TRBD1 (5 bases). The germline V and J ends were trimmed by 5 bases and 3 bases, with 23 bases remaining between them. Germline V gene lookup returns CDR1 SGHRS and CDR2 YFSETQ. The CDR3 extends over 17 amino acids. CDR3 in DNA: TGCGCCAGCAGACGAGTTCGCCAGGAGGGGAACTACTATGGCTACACCTTC. Residues: CASRRVRQEGNYYGYTF.

The chain is built from TRBV19 and TRBJ2-6; D call uncertain. Between the trimmed V and J ends, which lost 9 bases and 0 bases, there was a span of 9 bases. This CDR3 is 14 amino acids long. Germline V lookup: CDR1 LNHDA, CDR2 SQIVND (reference sequence). This CDR3 reads CASRHSSGANVLTF. The CDR3 DNA follows: TGTGCCAGCCGTCACAGCTCTGGGGCCAACGTCCTGACTTTC.

The chain recombines TRBV7-9 with TRBJ1-1; 8 bases agree with TRBD1. Germline V gene lookup returns CDR1 SEHNR and CDR2 FQNEAQ (reference sequence). V lost 1 base and J lost 0; bases outside the gene matches: 4. The CDR3 totals 16 residues. The CDR3 protein is CASSLGGTGLNTEAFF. CDR3 nucleotide sequence: TGTGCCAGCAGCTTAGGGGGGACAGGCTTGAACACTGAAGCTTTCTTT. Filled out from reference TRBV7-9 and TRBJ1-1, the complete variable domain reads DTGVSQNPRHKITKRGQNVTFRCDPISEHNRLYWYRQTLGQGPEFLTYFQNEAQLEKSRLLSDRFSAERPKGSFSTLEIQRTEQGDSAMYLCASSLGGTGLNTEAFFGQGTRLTVV.

The chain couples TRBV27 to TRBJ1-4; perhaps TRBD1 as D (6 bases). CDR3 length equals 15 residues. Trimming left V 7 bases short and J 6 bases short, with 18 bases between. CDR1 and CDR2 from the germline V gene are MNHEY and SMNVEV (reference sequence). CDR3 region: CASTSAAGGYEKLFF. CDR3 DNA: TGTGCCAGCACCTCAGCAGCGGGGGGCTATGAAAAACTGTTTTTT. Full variable domain (rest looked up from reference TRBV27 and TRBJ1-4): EAQVTQNPRYLITVTGKKLTVTCSQNMNHEYMSWYRQDPGLGLRQIYYSMNVEVTDKGDVPEGYKVSRKEKRNFPLILESPSPNQTSLYFCASTSAAGGYEKLFFGSGTQLSVL.

This chain connects TRBV4-2 to TRBJ2-2; TRBD1 matches at 7 bases. Germline lookup yields CDR1 LGHNA and CDR2 YNFKEQ. The CDR3 loop spans 15 amino acids. J was trimmed by 4 bases and V by 0 bases; bases with no gene match: 2. The CDR3 DNA sequence: TGTGCCAGCAGCCAAGAGAGGGGGCTCACCGGGGAGCTGTTTTTT. Its protein is CASSQERGLTGELFF.

The chain recombines TRBV20-1 with TRBJ2-7, with D unclear. The CDR3 runs 11 residues. In germline, CDR1 is DFQATT, CDR2 SNEGSKA (reference sequence). V was cut by 6 bases and J by 4 bases, with 10 bases left in between. CDR3 in amino acids: CSAMGRYEQYF. The DNA for the CDR3 is TGCAGTGCCATGGGCCGATACGAGCAGTACTTC.

This chain connects TRBV27 to TRBJ2-1, with TRBD1 as a possible D gene (6 bases). Germline V gene data show CDR1 as MNHEY and CDR2 as SMNVEV (reference sequence). The germline V and J ends were trimmed by 7 bases and 6 bases, with 19 bases remaining between them. The CDR3 runs to 15 residues. Here the CDR3 DNA reads TGTGCCAGCACCGAATTAACAGGGATTTCCAATGAGCAGTTCTTC. This codes for CASTELTGISNEQFF.

The rearrangement joins TRBV6-1 to TRBJ1-1, with D perhaps TRBD1 (5 bases). V lost 1 base to trimming and J lost 0 bases, with 6 bases between them. In germline, CDR1 is MNHNS, CDR2 SASEGT. The CDR3 contains 14 residues. This chain's CDR3 is CASSEVGLNTEAFF. The CDR3 nucleotides read TGTGCCAGCAGTGAAGTGGGGCTGAACACTGAAGCTTTCTTT.

The gene calls are TRBV27 and TRBJ2-1, with 8 positions matching TRBD1. CDR1 is MNHEY and CDR2 is SMNVEV in the germline V gene (reference sequence). After removal of 3 bases from V and 5 bases from J, the junction contained 9 bases not matched to a gene. CDR3 length equals 16 residues. This chain's CDR3 is CASSFTGGLRDNEQFF. The CDR3 bases are TGTGCCAGCAGTTTTACAGGGGGATTAAGGGACAATGAGCAGTTCTTC.

The J gene is TRBJ2-4, the V gene TRBV19; D is ambiguous. The CDR3 sequence is 12 residues long. V was clipped by 3 bases and J by 8 bases, with 8 bases between them. Germline CDR1 is LNHDA and CDR2 is SQIVND (reference sequence). CDR3 loop: CASSIRQDIQYF. DNA for the CDR3: TGTGCCAGTAGTATCAGGCAGGACATTCAGTACTTC.

The genes are TRBV27 and TRBJ1-1; the D gene is possibly TRBD1 (6 bases). The CDR3 runs 15 residues. The germline CDR1 and CDR2 sequences are MNHEY and SMNVEV (reference sequence). The ends were cut back, 4 bases at V and 6 bases at J, with 18 bases in the middle. CDR3 protein: CASSSWTVIGAEAFF. The CDR3 nucleotides read TGTGCCAGCAGTTCATGGACAGTGATAGGAGCTGAAGCTTTCTTT.

V is TRBV28 and J is TRBJ2-2; 13 bases agree with TRBD2. Germline V lookup: CDR1 MDHEN, CDR2 SYDVKM. The CDR3 extends over 16 amino acids. V lost 10 bases and J lost 5; bases outside the gene matches: 10. CDR3 loop: CATWTSGSGRTGELFF. CDR3 bases: TGTGCCACTTGGACTAGCGGGAGTGGCCGTACCGGGGAGCTGTTTTTT.

This chain uses TRBV19 with TRBJ2-2, with 11 bases fitting TRBD2. In germline, CDR1 is LNHDA, CDR2 SQIVND (reference sequence). J lost 2 bases, V lost 3 bases, and 2 bases had no gene match. The CDR3 runs to 16 residues. DNA for the CDR3: TGTGCCAGTAGTATCACTAGCGGGGGTAACACCGGGGAGCTGTTTTTT. Amino acid sequence: CASSITSGGNTGELFF.

CDR3: CASSQEPTSGMEKTQYF. CDR3 DNA sequence: TGCGCCAGCAGCCAAGAACCGACTAGCGGGATGGAAAAGACCCAGTACTTC. The chain combines TRBV4-1 with TRBJ2-5, with TRBD2 matching 11 bases. The CDR3 runs 17 residues. The V segment lost 0 bases and the J segment 6 bases; nucleotides outside the gene matches: 9. Per the germline V gene, CDR1 is MGHRA and CDR2 is YSYEKL.